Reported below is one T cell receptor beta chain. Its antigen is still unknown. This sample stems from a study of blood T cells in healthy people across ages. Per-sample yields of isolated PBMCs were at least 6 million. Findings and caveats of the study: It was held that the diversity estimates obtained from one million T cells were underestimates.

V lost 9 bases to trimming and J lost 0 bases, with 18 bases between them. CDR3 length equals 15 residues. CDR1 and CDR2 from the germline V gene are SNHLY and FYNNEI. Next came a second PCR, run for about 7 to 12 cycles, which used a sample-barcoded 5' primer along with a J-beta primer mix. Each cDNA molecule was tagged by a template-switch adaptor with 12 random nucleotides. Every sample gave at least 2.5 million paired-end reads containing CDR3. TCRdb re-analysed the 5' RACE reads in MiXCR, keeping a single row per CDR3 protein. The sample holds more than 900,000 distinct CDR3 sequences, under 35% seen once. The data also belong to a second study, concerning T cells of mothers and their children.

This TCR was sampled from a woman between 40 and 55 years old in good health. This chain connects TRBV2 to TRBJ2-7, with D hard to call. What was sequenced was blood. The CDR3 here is CASFYSPPSSYEQYF. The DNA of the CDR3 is TGTGCCAGTTTTTATAGCCCTCCGAGCTCCTACGAGCAGTACTTC.